This T cell receptor (beta chain) was found in a study of T-cell memory formation after mild COVID-19 (dated by TCRdb to about 2021). With respect to the entire study: TCR sequence clusters from the two donors were found to be largely donor specific. In a couple of donors, T-cell clones that expanded and contracted after mild COVID-19 were followed by sequencing TCRalpha and TCRbeta repertoires longitudinally. The cohort was made up of two young adult volunteers, one female and one male, who were previously healthy.

PBMCs were isolated by Ficoll-Paque density gradient centrifugation. General conclusions and limits of the study: Some responding clones were found in pre-infection memory, which suggests that pre-existing cross-reactive memory T cells took part in the SARS-CoV-2 response. From day 15 to 85, contracting clones showed balanced CD4/CD8 phenotypes, whereas a second wave of clones that expanded from day 15 to 37 leaned towards CD4+. Only a couple of mild cases were covered in the study, and larger cohorts including severe cases with pre-infection samples were considered necessary. Contracting CD4+ clones were located mainly in the CM and EM memory subsets, whereas CD8+ clones were found to be enriched in EMRA. SARS-CoV-2 specificity was not confirmed for the second-wave clones peaking on day 37.

TCRdb names Illumina NovaSeq 6000 as the instrument used. Using 5'RACE with constant-segment primers, TCRalpha and TCRbeta cDNA libraries were constructed, with sample barcodes and unique molecular identifiers added in the process. RNA was extracted from every sample with Trizol reagent. Library amplification was performed in two PCR steps, and a second sample barcode and Illumina TruSeq adapters were introduced in the second step. The libraries were sequenced on an Illumina NovaSeq using 2 x 150 bp paired-end reads. Concerning the study's data processing: Reads were demultiplexed and collapsed into UMI-guided consensus sequences with migec v1.2.7. Using mixcr v2.1.11, UMI consensuses were aligned to TRA and TRB V and J templates and then assembled into clonotypes. Clonotypes were classified as expanded or contracted when called significant by both edgeR and NoisET, with noise models trained on biological replicates. For edgeR calls, the thresholds were a false discovery rate-adjusted p below 0.01 and a log2 fold-change of 1. As an exploratory analysis of dynamics, max-normalized trajectories of the 1000 most abundant clonotypes were examined by PCA with hierarchical clustering. The CD4 or CD8 phenotype of responding clones was assigned using the separately sequenced CD4+ and CD8+ repertoires. TCRdb's own reprocessing of the public reads used fastp at Q25 and MiXCR and kept productive beta chains. Each entry merges the rows of one CDR3 protein and shows their most common DNA and genes. Clone size and V and J calls follow TCRdb, not the original study. Across this sample there are about 210,000 distinct CDR3 sequences, with 10% seen only once. The ten largest clonotypes hold approximately 3% of the sample.

This clonotype was observed a few times. It has no known antigen specificity. The sample holds no much larger clone one base away, and base qualities are not on file. This TCR came from a man younger than 35 who had mild COVID-19 (a few samples of this study predate the infection). The sample titles of this study are shuffled in the database, so cell type and time point are left out; the donor was told from shared clones. The sample was PBMCs or a T cell subset sorted from them (not recorded which).

The CDR3 region: CATSDRESQPQHF. The nucleotide sequence is given as TGTGCCACTTCGGACAGGGAGTCTCAGCCCCAGCATTTT. The rearrangement joined TRBV10-3 to TRBJ1-5; 8 junctional bases match TRBD1. V is trimmed back by 10 bases and J by 6 bases, and the junction contains 8 bases that no gene match accounts for. CDR1 ENHRY and CDR2 SYGVKD are derived from the germline V gene. From its cysteine to its phenylalanine, the CDR3 spans 13 amino acids. Of the read, only the CDR3 DNA is kept; its 39 bases are in frame from base 1.